The text below deals with one T cell receptor beta chain. Its specificity is unknown. At one boundary the junction diverges from the germline segment, which might be a read error. The data were taken from a study of cytomegalovirus exposure and HLA in healthy donors. Regarding the study as a whole: In vitro, a few CMV-associated chains proved specific for CMV antigens. For cytomegalovirus status, the classifier reportedly gave diagnoses with high specificity and sensitivity. The investigators catalogued 150 to 200 TCR beta chains as cytomegalovirus-associated.

Per germline, CDR1 SGHNT and CDR2 YYREEE (reference sequence). The CDR3 is made up of 16 amino acids. The donors were part of the validation cohort, which consisted of some 120 subjects and was separate from the first cohort of 670 or so subjects. Here immunoSEQ multiplex PCR was the method, and the copy in TCRdb shows in-frame clones only, minus some. The table shows 140,000 to 150,000 clones, with 94% occurring only once. This chain joins TRBV5-4 and TRBJ1-4, with a possible D match to TRBD1 (6 bases). What was sequenced was PBMCs. This clonotype originated in a man aged 18 to 29 in good health and CMV-seropositive. CDR3 sequence (DNA): TGTGCCAACAGCCTGGACAGTTCTCGTGATAATGAAAAACTGTTTTTT. Amino acids: CANSLDSSRDNEKLFF.